Following are 31 T cell receptor beta chains from one sample sequenced in a study of CD8 T cells in ankylosing spondylitis. Via MiXCR, TCRdb re-called the 5' RACE reads, giving one row per CDR3 protein. Of tens of thousands of distinct CDR3 sequences listed, 27% are singletons. Sequencing was performed on blood, either unsorted or a sorted T cell fraction (not recorded which). The source of these receptors is a male donor with ankylosing spondylitis or in good health (not recorded which).

This clonotype was seen once. CDR3: CASRSGTVAGETQYF. The CDR3 coding sequence is TGTGCCAGCAGGTCCGGGACAGTCGCGGGAGAGACCCAGTACTTC. V and J are TRBV12-3 or TRBV12-4 and TRBJ2-5; 7 nucleotides line up with TRBD1. The CDR3 is 15 amino acids. V was clipped by 6 bases and J by 4 bases; unmatched bases: 11.

The chain couples TRBV4-1 to TRBJ2-1, with TRBD1 identical over 7 bases. The CDR3 totals 15 residues. Germline CDR1 is MGHRA and CDR2 is YSYEKL. The V and J ends lost 3 bases and 4 bases, in that order; junction bases with no gene match: 6. The CDR3 reads CASSHTGEGYNEQFF. For the CDR3, the DNA is TGCGCCAGCAGCCATACAGGGGAAGGGTACAATGAGCAGTTCTTC.

V usage is TRBV5-5 and J usage is TRBJ1-4, with D hard to call. V was cut by 4 bases and J by 8 bases, with 18 bases left in between. The germline CDR1 and CDR2 sequences are SGHKS and YYEKEE (reference sequence). This CDR3 spans 15 amino acids. The CDR3 reads CASSLLSELGEKLFF. The DNA for the CDR3 is TGTGCCAGCAGCCTGCTGTCGGAGCTGGGGGAAAAACTGTTTTTT.

Many counts were recorded for this clonotype. CDR3 bases: TGCAGTGCTAGACTAGCGGAGTACGAGCAGTACTTC. This sequence encodes CSARLAEYEQYF. The chain uses TRBV20-1 and TRBJ2-7, with 7 bases matching TRBD2. CDR1 DFQATT and CDR2 SNEGSKA come from the germline V gene (reference sequence). This CDR3 region has 12 residues. Losses at the gene ends were 2 bases for V and 4 bases for J; bases not matched to a gene: 2.

CDR3 sequence (DNA): TGCGCCAGCAGCCCCTCGGTGAACACTGAAGCTTTCTTT. It encodes CASSPSVNTEAFF. The chain recombines TRBV5-1 with TRBJ1-1, with D unclear. Germline CDR1 SGHRS, CDR2 YFSETQ. Trimming pared 4 bases from V and 0 bases from J, leaving 7 bases between. The CDR3 totals 13 residues.

This clonotype came up a few times. The chain is built from TRBV11-3 and TRBJ2-1; D gene uncertain. The CDR3 is 15 residues long. Germline CDR1 and CDR2: SGHNT and YENEEA. V lost 1 base to trimming and J lost 0 bases, with 7 bases between them. DNA for the CDR3: TGTGCCAGCAGCTTAGCAGGACGCTCCTACAATGAGCAGTTCTTC. Amino acid sequence: CASSLAGRSYNEQFF. The whole variable domain, filled in from reference TRBV11-3 and TRBJ2-1, reads EAGVVQSPRYKIIEKKQPVAFWCNPISGHNTLYWYLQNLGQGPELLIRYENEEAVDDSQLPKDRFSAERLKGVDSTLKIQPAELGDSAVYLCASSLAGRSYNEQFFGPGTRLTVL.

Many counts were recorded for this clonotype. The CDR3 nucleotides read TGCGCCAGCAGCTTGGATCGGAGCTCCTACAATGAGCAGTTCTTC. Translated: CASSLDRSSYNEQFF. The chain links TRBV5-1 to TRBJ2-1; D call uncertain. With 0 bases removed from V and 0 bases from J, the gap between germline ends came to 7 bases. The CDR3 extends over 15 amino acids. CDR1 and CDR2 from the germline V gene are SGHRS and YFSETQ.

This clonotype was found a few times. The chain combines TRBV5-1 with TRBJ1-1; weak D call: TRBD1 (5 bases). CDR1 and CDR2 from the germline V gene are SGHRS and YFSETQ. Between the trimmed V and J ends, which lost 4 bases and 3 bases, there was a span of 10 bases. The CDR3 sequence is 13 residues long. The CDR3 region is CASSDGGDTEAFF. The CDR3 nucleotides are TGCGCCAGCAGCGATGGGGGGGACACTGAAGCTTTCTTT.

The V call is TRBV5-1, the J call TRBJ2-3; D may be TRBD1 (6 bases). Between the trimmed V and J ends, which lost 4 bases and 0 bases, there was a span of 15 bases. Germline values: CDR1 SGHRS, CDR2 YFSETQ. CDR3 length equals 16 residues. Here the CDR3 reads CASSTQGQPSTDTQYF. The CDR3 bases are TGCGCCAGCAGCACCCAGGGGCAGCCTAGCACAGATACGCAGTATTTT. Full variable domain (outside the CDR3, taken from reference TRBV5-1 and TRBJ2-3): KAGVTQTPRYLIKTRGQQVTLSCSPISGHRSVSWYQQTPGQGLQFLFEYFSETQRNKGNFPGRFSGRQFSNSRSEMNVSTLELGDSALYLCASSTQGQPSTDTQYFGPGTRLTVL.

This clonotype was picked up a small number of times. The rearrangement uses TRBV5-1 and TRBJ2-3; D unresolved. Germline assignment: CDR1 SGHRS and CDR2 YFSETQ. Trimming shortened V by 0 bases and J by 1 base, and 6 bases separated the two germline ends. This CDR3 is 14 amino acids long. CDR3 in amino acids: CASSLGVRTDTQYF. The CDR3 DNA is TGCGCCAGCAGCTTGGGAGTCCGCACAGATACGCAGTATTTT. The variable domain in full, completed from reference TRBV5-1 and TRBJ2-3, reads KAGVTQTPRYLIKTRGQQVTLSCSPISGHRSVSWYQQTPGQGLQFLFEYFSETQRNKGNFPGRFSGRQFSNSRSEMNVSTLELGDSALYLCASSLGVRTDTQYFGPGTRLTVL.

The V gene is TRBV12-5, the J gene TRBJ2-2; D remains ambiguous. The V end lost 6 bases, the J end lost 2 bases, and 13 bases lay between the germline ends. Germline V CDR1 and CDR2: LGHNT, FRNRAP. CDR3 length: 15 residues. The CDR3 is CASGRVDPNTGELFF. The CDR3 DNA is TGTGCTAGTGGCCGCGTCGACCCAAACACCGGGGAGCTGTTTTTT.

This clonotype was seen a handful of times. The chain uses TRBV7-8 and TRBJ2-7, with 9 bases that match TRBD1. The CDR3 spans 13 residues. From germline, CDR1 is SGHVS and CDR2 FQNEAQ. The CDR3 is CASSSPLGTGYQV. CDR3 sequence (DNA): TGTGCCAGCAGTTCGCCATTGGGGACAGGGTATCAGGTC.

This clonotype was seen many times. The chain joins TRBV6-6 to TRBJ2-3; a weak D match, TRBD2 (6 bases). In germline, CDR1 is MNHNY, CDR2 SVGAGI (reference sequence). This CDR3 spans 17 amino acids. The ends were cut back, 6 bases at V and 1 base at J, with 20 bases in the middle. For the CDR3, the DNA is TGTGCCAGCAGCCCCTCCTCGGGGGTGGCTGGCACAGATACGCAGTATTTT. Protein sequence: CASSPSSGVAGTDTQYF.

This clonotype was seen a few times. The chain employs TRBV5-1 and TRBJ2-1; 13 bases align to TRBD2. The CDR3 totals 16 residues. Trimming at V came to 4 bases and at J to 4 bases, leaving 5 bases not matched to a gene. Germline CDR1 and CDR2: SGHRS and YFSETQ. CDR3 sequence: CASSAPGLAGYNEQFF. CDR3 bases: TGCGCCAGCAGCGCTCCGGGACTAGCGGGGTACAATGAGCAGTTCTTC.

The V gene is TRBV3-1, the J gene TRBJ1-2; D may be TRBD1 (5 bases). The V end lost 1 base, the J end lost 5 bases, and 17 bases lay between the germline ends. CDR3 length: 16 amino acids. Germline V CDR1 and CDR2: LGHDT, YNNKEL (reference sequence). DNA for the CDR3: TGTGCCAGCAGCCAAGTCGGCTTCGGGGCCGAATATGGCTACACCTTC. Amino acid sequence: CASSQVGFGAEYGYTF.

This clonotype was seen many times. The chain is built from TRBV7-8 and TRBJ1-1, with TRBD1 matching 7 bases. The CDR3 sequence is 14 residues long. The V segment lost 4 bases and the J segment 5 bases; nucleotides outside the gene matches: 7. In germline, CDR1 is SGHVS, CDR2 FQNEAQ. The CDR3 protein is CASSSRGIVTEAFF. CDR3 in DNA: TGTGCCAGCAGCTCCAGGGGGATTGTGACTGAAGCTTTCTTT.

This clonotype came up many times. The chain links TRBV29-1 to TRBJ2-1, with D possibly being TRBD1 (6 bases). Germline V gene data show CDR1 as SQVTM and CDR2 as ANQGSEA. The ends were cut back, 1 base at V and 1 base at J, with 14 bases in the middle. This CDR3 comprises 16 residues. The DNA of the CDR3 is TGCAGCGTTGAAGGATCAGGGGACCCGTCCTACAATGAGCAGTTCTTC. It specifies CSVEGSGDPSYNEQFF.

This clonotype was detected a few times. The chain employs TRBV27 and TRBJ1-4; TRBD1 matches at 7 bases. This CDR3 is built from 15 residues. In germline, CDR1 is MNHEY, CDR2 SMNVEV (reference sequence). V gave up 6 bases and J gave up 5 bases; unmatched junction bases: 9. CDR3 nucleotides: TGTGCCAGCAGAAGAGGGGACAGACGAAATGAAAAACTGTTTTTT. It codes for CASRRGDRRNEKLFF.

For this clonotype: This may be a read error: a much more frequent sequence differs by one nucleotide. The chain carries TRBV20-1 and TRBJ2-3, with 10 bases identical to TRBD2. V lost 8 bases, J lost 7 bases, and 12 bases stayed unmatched. Germline V gives CDR1 DFQATT, CDR2 SNEGSKA (reference sequence). This CDR3 is 14 amino acids long. Here the CDR3 DNA reads TGCAGTCCTACTTCAGCGGGAGGGCGAAATACGCAGTATTTT. It translates to CSPTSAGGRNTQYF.

This clonotype was seen more than once but under ten times. The chain joins TRBV28 to TRBJ2-7; D is unresolved. V was pared by 8 bases and J by 2 bases, with 10 bases between. Germline loops: CDR1 MDHEN, CDR2 SYDVKM. The CDR3 covers 12 residues. CDR3: CASAGSTYEQYV. The CDR3, as DNA: TGTGCCAGCGCAGGCAGTACCTACGAGCAGTACGTC.

This clonotype has just a few counts. The chain combines TRBV11-2 with TRBJ2-2; D is unclear. CDR3 size: 14 residues. V lost 0 bases to trimming and J lost 6 bases, with 8 bases between them. Per the germline V gene, CDR1 is SGHAT and CDR2 is FQNNGV. The chain's CDR3 is CASSLELLSGELFF. CDR3 coding DNA: TGTGCCAGCAGCTTAGAACTGCTCTCCGGGGAGCTGTTTTTT.

This chain connects TRBV7-6 to TRBJ2-5, with 8 bases that match TRBD2. The germline gives CDR1 SGHVS, CDR2 FNYEAQ. This CDR3 contains 14 residues. V shed 3 bases, J shed 3 bases, and the junction held 3 bases outside the gene matches. The CDR3 loop is CASSFELAEETQYF. DNA for the CDR3: TGTGCCAGCAGCTTCGAACTAGCGGAAGAGACCCAGTACTTC.

This clonotype was recorded a few times. The J gene is TRBJ1-3, the V gene TRBV5-1; D remains ambiguous. Germline CDR1 and CDR2: SGHRS and YFSETQ. V was trimmed by 1 base and J by 4 bases, leaving 9 bases between them. The CDR3 has 14 amino acids. The CDR3 is CASSLSGEGNTIYF. DNA for the CDR3: TGCGCCAGCAGCTTGAGTGGTGAAGGAAACACCATATATTTT.

The genes are TRBV14 and TRBJ1-1; D is unresolved. The CDR3 sequence is 13 residues long. Germline V gives CDR1 SGHDN, CDR2 FVKESK. Trimming removed 6 bases at V and 4 bases at J, with 12 bases between. The CDR3 DNA follows: TGTGCCAGCAGACCTCTCGGCGGCACTGAAGCTTTCTTT. Translation: CASRPLGGTEAFF.

This clonotype was counted between two and nine times. The gene calls are TRBV3-1 and TRBJ2-1, with TRBD1 matching 8 bases. Germline V lookup: CDR1 LGHDT, CDR2 YNNKEL (reference sequence). V was clipped by 4 bases and J by 12 bases; unmatched bases: 8. This CDR3 region has 13 residues. CDR3 sequence: CASSPGTGWRQFF. As DNA, the CDR3 is TGTGCCAGCAGCCCAGGGACAGGTTGGAGGCAGTTCTTC.

This chain connects TRBV6-1 to TRBJ1-5; D may be TRBD1 (5 bases). CDR1 and CDR2 (germline): MNHNS, SASEGT. The CDR3 runs to 13 residues. Trimming shortened V by 4 bases and J by 4 bases, and 8 bases separated the two germline ends. The CDR3 is CASSGSGNQPQHF. The CDR3 DNA reads TGTGCCAGCAGTGGGTCAGGGAATCAGCCCCAGCATTTT.

This chain joins TRBV7-9 and TRBJ1-6; D gene unclear. Germline loops: CDR1 SEHNR, CDR2 FQNEAQ (reference sequence). V lost 1 base and J 16 bases, leaving 11 bases between the germline ends. The CDR3 consists of 12 residues. The CDR3 region is CASSLVDGTLHF. The CDR3 nucleotides are TGTGCCAGCAGCTTAGTGGACGGTACTCTCCACTTT. The full variable domain, completed using reference TRBV7-9 and TRBJ1-6, is DTGVSQNPRHKITKRGQNVTFRCDPISEHNRLYWYRQTLGQGPEFLTYFQNEAQLEKSRLLSDRFSAERPKGSFSTLEIQRTEQGDSAMYLCASSLVDGTLHFGNGTRLTVT.

This clonotype has more than one count but fewer than ten. V gene TRBV7-9 combines with J gene TRBJ2-1; D gene uncertain. The CDR3 consists of 13 residues. V lost 1 base and J 5 bases, leaving 6 bases between the germline ends. Germline CDR1 SEHNR, CDR2 FQNEAQ (reference sequence). CDR3 loop: CASSLDQNNEQFF. CDR3 nucleotide sequence: TGTGCCAGCAGCTTAGATCAGAACAATGAGCAGTTCTTC.

V usage is TRBV15 and J usage is TRBJ2-5, with 8 nucleotides matching TRBD1. With V trimmed by 0 bases and J by 8 bases, 11 bases remained unmatched. The germline V gene encodes CDR1 LNHNV and CDR2 YYDKDF (reference sequence). CDR3 length equals 16 residues. The CDR3 protein is CATSRDRAAGGITQYF. As DNA, the CDR3 is TGTGCCACCAGCAGAGATCGGGCCGCAGGGGGCATCACCCAGTACTTC. The whole variable domain, filled in from reference TRBV15 and TRBJ2-5, reads DAMVIQNPRYQVTQFGKPVTLSCSQTLNHNVMYWYQQKSSQAPKLLFHYYDKDFNNEADTPDNFQSRRPNTSFCFLDIRSPGLGDTAMYLCATSRDRAAGGITQYFGPGTRLLVL.

The gene calls are TRBV20-1 and TRBJ1-5; weak D call: TRBD1 (5 bases). Per the germline V gene, CDR1 is DFQATT and CDR2 is SNEGSKA (reference sequence). The germline V and J ends were trimmed by 3 bases and 8 bases, with 14 bases remaining between them. The CDR3 is made up of 13 amino acids. The CDR3 DNA follows: TGCAGTGCTAGCGCAGGGCTCGGGAAGCCCCAGCATTTT. Protein sequence: CSASAGLGKPQHF.

There are a few counts of this clonotype. This rearrangement joins TRBV9 to TRBJ2-1; 11 bases match TRBD2. V shed 0 bases, J shed 7 bases, and the junction held 6 bases outside the gene matches. The germline V gene has CDR1 SGDLS and CDR2 YYNGEE. The CDR3 is made up of 16 amino acids. CDR3 in DNA: TGTGCCAGCAGCGTAGGGGCTAGCGGGGGGTTAAATGAGCAGTTCTTC. Translating it yields CASSVGASGGLNEQFF.